This TCR beta chain was found in a study of blood T cell repertoires in COVID-19. Study in general: Samples taken during acute and convalescent COVID-19 were collected in the United States, Italy and Spain. T cells, B-cell-depleted T cells, or PBMCs supplied cDNA or gDNA.

Per the authors' pipeline: Amplification from reference gene primers served as the basis for estimated nucleated cell counts. Clones were read by immunoSEQ multiplex PCR, and TCRdb kept only the in-frame ones, dropping some. The D gene and trimming were derived from the DNA, and the V and J assignments and clone size from that table. This sample has fewer than 250,000 clones; around 90% occur once, and the top ten carry around 6.9%. Germline V gives CDR1 SGHNT, CDR2 YENEEA. The CDR3 extends over 14 amino acids. Trimming stripped 1 base from V and 2 bases from J, with 9 bases between. This clone appeared a single time.

The receptor was isolated from a man in his sixties who had recovered from COVID-19. The gene calls are TRBV11-3 and TRBJ2-7; possibly TRBD1 for D (5 bases). Specimen: peripheral blood. The CDR3: CASSLGQPPYEQYF. For the CDR3, the DNA is TGTGCCAGCAGCTTAGGACAGCCTCCCTACGAGCAGTACTTC.